This T cell receptor (beta chain) was observed in a study of shared clonotypes between healthy human individuals. Overall study results and limits: Among the subsets, naive ones generally showed larger estimated richness than memory ones.

Only in-frame clones appear in the TCRdb table, and some are missing; sequencing was by immunoSEQ multiplex PCR. This sample yields roughly 2.2 million clones, of which 85% to 95% are seen a single time; under 0.45% belongs to the top ten. The V gene lost 7 bases and the J gene lost 1 base, with 10 bases spanning the gap. The CDR3 totals 14 residues. CDR1 and CDR2 from the germline V gene are MNHNY and SVGAGI (reference sequence). In regard to this clone: As yet, its antigen is unknown.

This clonotype originated in a man aged 18 to 29 in good health. Some clones in this sample may be carry-over from other donors' samples. The chain links TRBV6-6 to TRBJ1-4; tentative D call: TRBD1 (5 bases). Sequencing was carried out using naive CD4+ T cells from PBMCs. Documented subset: CD45RA+ positively selected. Written as DNA, the CDR3 is TGTGCCAGCATTCAGGGTCAAACTAATGAAAAACTGTTTTTT. Amino acids: CASIQGQTNEKLFF.